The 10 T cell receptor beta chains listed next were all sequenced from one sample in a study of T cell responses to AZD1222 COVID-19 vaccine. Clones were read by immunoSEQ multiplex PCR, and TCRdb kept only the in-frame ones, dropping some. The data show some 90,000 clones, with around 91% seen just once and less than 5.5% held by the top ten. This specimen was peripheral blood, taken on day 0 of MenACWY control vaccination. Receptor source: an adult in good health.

The CDR3 coding sequence is TGTGCCAGCAGCTTATCTGGGGGGGATAGCGGGGAGCTGTTTTTT. Protein: CASSLSGGDSGELFF. The genes are TRBV7-2 and TRBJ2-2, with 7 bases lining up with TRBD2. V lost 2 bases to trimming and J lost 7 bases; unmatched junction nucleotides: 7. The CDR3 sequence is 15 residues long. CDR1 and CDR2 (germline): SGHTA, FQGNSA.

Here the CDR3 reads CASSQVAGGTGTTGELFF. For the CDR3, the DNA is TGCGCCAGCAGCCAAGTAGCGGGGGGGACCGGAACCACCGGGGAGCTGTTTTTT. The J gene is TRBJ2-2, the V gene TRBV4-3; 11 nucleotides align to TRBD2. The CDR3 spans 18 residues. V lost 1 base, J lost 4 bases, and 8 bases stayed unmatched. Germline values: CDR1 LGHNA, CDR2 YSLEER.

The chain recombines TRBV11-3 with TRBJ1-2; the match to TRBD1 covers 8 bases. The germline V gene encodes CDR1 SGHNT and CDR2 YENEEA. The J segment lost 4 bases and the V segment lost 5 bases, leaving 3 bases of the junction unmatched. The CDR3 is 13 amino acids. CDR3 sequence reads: CASSHGQGYGYTF. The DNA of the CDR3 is TGTGCCAGCAGCCACGGACAGGGCTATGGCTACACCTTC.

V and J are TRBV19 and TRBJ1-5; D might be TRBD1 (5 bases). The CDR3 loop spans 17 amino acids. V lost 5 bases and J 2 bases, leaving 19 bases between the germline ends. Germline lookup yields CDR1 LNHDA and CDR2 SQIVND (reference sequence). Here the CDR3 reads CASSPHRPGTGNQPQHF. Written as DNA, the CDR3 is TGTGCCAGTAGTCCGCACAGGCCAGGGACGGGCAATCAGCCCCAGCATTTT.

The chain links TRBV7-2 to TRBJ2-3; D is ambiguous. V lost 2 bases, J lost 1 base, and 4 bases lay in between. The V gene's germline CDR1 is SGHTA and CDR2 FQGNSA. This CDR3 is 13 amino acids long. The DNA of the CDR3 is TGTGCCAGCAGCTTACGCCGCACAGATACGCAGTATTTT. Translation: CASSLRRTDTQYF.

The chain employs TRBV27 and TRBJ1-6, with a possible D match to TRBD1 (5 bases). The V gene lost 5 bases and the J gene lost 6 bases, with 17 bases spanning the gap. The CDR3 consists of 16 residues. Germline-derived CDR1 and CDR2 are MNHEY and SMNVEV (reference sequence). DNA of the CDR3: TGTGCCAGCAGTAATACACTCCAGGGAGGTAATTCACCCCTCCACTTT. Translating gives CASSNTLQGGNSPLHF.

The DNA for the CDR3 is TGCGCCAGCAGCTTGGGAGGGGCCGGAGGAAACACCATATATTTT. Translated, it gives CASSLGGAGGNTIYF. V is TRBV5-1 and J is TRBJ1-3; D perhaps matches TRBD1 (5 bases). Per the germline V gene, CDR1 is SGHRS and CDR2 is YFSETQ. The length of the CDR3 is 15 residues. V dropped 0 bases and J dropped 4 bases, with 11 bases sitting between them.

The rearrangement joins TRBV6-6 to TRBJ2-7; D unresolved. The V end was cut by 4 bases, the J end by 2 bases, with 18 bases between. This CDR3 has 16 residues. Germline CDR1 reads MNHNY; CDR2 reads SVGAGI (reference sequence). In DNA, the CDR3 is TGTGCCAGCAGTTCTTTAACTGGTGGGGTCCCCTACGAGCAGTACTTC. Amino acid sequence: CASSSLTGGVPYEQYF.

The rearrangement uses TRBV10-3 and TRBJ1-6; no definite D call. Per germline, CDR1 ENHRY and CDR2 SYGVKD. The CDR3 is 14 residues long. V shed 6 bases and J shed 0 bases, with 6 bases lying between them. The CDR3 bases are TGTGCCATCAGCTCGGACTCCTATAATTCACCCCTCCACTTT. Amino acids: CAISSDSYNSPLHF.

The CDR3 nucleotides read TGCGCCAGCAGCTTGGTAGGGGGAACGAATGAAAAACTGTTTTTT. Its translation: CASSLVGGTNEKLFF. The V and J genes are TRBV5-1 and TRBJ1-4, with D maybe TRBD1 (6 bases). From germline, CDR1 is SGHRS and CDR2 YFSETQ. The CDR3 has 15 residues. Trimming took off 0 bases at V and 5 bases at J, with 11 bases between the two ends. Drawing the rest from reference TRBV5-1 and TRBJ1-4, the complete variable domain is KAGVTQTPRYLIKTRGQQVTLSCSPISGHRSVSWYQQTPGQGLQFLFEYFSETQRNKGNFPGRFSGRQFSNSRSEMNVSTLELGDSALYLCASSLVGGTNEKLFFGSGTQLSVL.